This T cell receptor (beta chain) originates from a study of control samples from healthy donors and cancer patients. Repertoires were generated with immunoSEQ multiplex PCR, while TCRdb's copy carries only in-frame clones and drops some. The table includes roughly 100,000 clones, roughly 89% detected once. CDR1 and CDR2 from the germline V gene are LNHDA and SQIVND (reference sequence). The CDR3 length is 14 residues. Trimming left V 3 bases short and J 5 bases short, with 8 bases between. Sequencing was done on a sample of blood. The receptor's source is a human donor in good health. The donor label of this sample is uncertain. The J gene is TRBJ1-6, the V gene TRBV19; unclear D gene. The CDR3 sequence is CASSIGGNNSPLHF. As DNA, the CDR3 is TGTGCCAGTAGTATCGGCGGGAATAATTCACCCCTCCACTTT.